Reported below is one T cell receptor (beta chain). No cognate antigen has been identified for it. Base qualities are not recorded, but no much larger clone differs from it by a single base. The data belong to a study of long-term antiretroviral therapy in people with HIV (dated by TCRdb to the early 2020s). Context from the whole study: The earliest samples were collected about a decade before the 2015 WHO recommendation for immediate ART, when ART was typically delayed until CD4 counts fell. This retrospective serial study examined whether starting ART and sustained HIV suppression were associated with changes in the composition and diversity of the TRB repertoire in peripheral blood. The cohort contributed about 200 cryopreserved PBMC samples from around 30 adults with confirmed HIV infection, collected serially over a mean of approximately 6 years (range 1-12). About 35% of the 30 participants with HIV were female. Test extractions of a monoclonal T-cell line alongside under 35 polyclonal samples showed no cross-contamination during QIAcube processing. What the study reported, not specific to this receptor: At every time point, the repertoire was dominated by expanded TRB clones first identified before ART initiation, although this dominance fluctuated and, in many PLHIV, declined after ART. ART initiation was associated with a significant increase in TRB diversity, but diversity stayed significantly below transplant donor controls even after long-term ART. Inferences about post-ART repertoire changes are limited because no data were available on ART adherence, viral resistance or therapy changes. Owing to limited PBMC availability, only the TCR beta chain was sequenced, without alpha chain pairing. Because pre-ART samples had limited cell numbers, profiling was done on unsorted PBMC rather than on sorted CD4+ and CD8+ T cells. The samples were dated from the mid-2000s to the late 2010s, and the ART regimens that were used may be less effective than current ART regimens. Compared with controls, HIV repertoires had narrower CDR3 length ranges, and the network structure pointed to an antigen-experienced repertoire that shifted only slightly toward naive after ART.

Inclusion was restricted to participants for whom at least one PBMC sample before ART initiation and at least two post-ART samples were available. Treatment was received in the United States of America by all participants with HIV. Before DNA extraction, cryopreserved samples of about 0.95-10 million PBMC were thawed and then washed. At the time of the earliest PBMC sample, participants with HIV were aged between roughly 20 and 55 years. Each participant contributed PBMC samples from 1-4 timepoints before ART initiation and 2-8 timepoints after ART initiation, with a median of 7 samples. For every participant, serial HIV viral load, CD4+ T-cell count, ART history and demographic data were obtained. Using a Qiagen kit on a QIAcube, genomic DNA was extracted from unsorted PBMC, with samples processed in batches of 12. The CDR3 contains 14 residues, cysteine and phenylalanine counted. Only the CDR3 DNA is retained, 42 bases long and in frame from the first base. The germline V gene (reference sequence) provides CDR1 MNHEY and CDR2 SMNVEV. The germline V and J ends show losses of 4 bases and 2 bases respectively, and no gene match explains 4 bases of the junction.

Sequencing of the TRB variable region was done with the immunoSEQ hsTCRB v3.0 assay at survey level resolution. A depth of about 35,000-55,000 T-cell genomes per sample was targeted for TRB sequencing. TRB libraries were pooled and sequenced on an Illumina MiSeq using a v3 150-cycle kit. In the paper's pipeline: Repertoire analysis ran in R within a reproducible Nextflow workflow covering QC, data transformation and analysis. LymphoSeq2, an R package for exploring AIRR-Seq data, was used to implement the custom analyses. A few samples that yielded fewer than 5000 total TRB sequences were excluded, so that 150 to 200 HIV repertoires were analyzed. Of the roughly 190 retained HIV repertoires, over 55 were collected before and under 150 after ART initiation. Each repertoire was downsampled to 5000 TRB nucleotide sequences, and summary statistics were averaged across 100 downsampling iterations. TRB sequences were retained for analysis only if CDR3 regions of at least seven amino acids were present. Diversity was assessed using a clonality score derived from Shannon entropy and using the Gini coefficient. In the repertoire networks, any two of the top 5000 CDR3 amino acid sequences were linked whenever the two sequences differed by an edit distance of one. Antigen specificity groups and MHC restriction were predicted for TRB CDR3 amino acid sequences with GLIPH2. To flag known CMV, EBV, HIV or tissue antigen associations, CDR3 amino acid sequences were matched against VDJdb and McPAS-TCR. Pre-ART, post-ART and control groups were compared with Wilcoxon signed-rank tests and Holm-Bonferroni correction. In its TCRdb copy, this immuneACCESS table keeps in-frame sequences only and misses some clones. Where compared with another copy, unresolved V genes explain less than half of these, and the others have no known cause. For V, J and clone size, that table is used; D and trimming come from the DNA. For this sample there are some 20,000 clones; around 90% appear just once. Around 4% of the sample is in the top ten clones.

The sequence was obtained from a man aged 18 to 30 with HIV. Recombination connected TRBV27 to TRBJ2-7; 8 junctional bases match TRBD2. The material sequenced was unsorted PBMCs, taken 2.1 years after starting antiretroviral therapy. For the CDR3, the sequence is CASSYSGNTYEQYF. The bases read TGTGCCAGCAGTTATAGCGGGAACACCTACGAGCAGTACTTC.